This passage covers 5 T cell receptor beta chains from one sample sequenced in a study of T cell changes during pregnancy in multiple sclerosis. Data came from immunoSEQ multiplex PCR; TCRdb stores just in-frame clones and leaves some out. The data show 55,000 to 75,000 clones, around 93% seen once. Specimen: CD8+ T cells from peripheral blood mononuclear cells, collected in the second trimester of pregnancy. The source is a female donor with multiple sclerosis, enrolled in a pregnancy study.

The rearrangement joins TRBV7-8 to TRBJ2-7, with TRBD2 matching over 8 bases. The CDR3 spans 14 residues. V was clipped by 2 bases and J by 10 bases; unmatched bases: 10. Germline V lookup: CDR1 SGHVS, CDR2 FQNEAQ. The DNA of the CDR3 is TGTGCCAGCAGCTTATACCAGCGGGAGACGGGACAGTACTTC. It encodes CASSLYQRETGQYF.

The chain carries TRBV11-2 and TRBJ2-3; 9 nucleotides line up with TRBD1. The CDR3 is 14 residues long. J gave up 5 bases and V 4 bases, and 4 bases lay outside the gene matches. Germline assignment: CDR1 SGHAT and CDR2 FQNNGV. CDR3: CASSSGQGIDTQYF. CDR3 nucleotides: TGTGCCAGCAGCTCGGGACAGGGAATAGATACGCAGTATTTT.

The J gene is TRBJ2-7, the V gene TRBV5-6; 10 nucleotides match TRBD1. V dropped 4 bases and J dropped 3; count of bases not matched to a gene: 4. CDR1 and CDR2 (germline): SGHDT, YYEEEE. The CDR3 totals 14 residues. CDR3 DNA sequence: TGTGCCAGCAGCCCCGGGACAGGGGACTACGAGCAGTACTTC. This encodes CASSPGTGDYEQYF.

This chain joins TRBV19 and TRBJ2-7, with 11 bases fitting TRBD2. Germline loops: CDR1 LNHDA, CDR2 SQIVND (reference sequence). This CDR3 has 16 residues. Trimming removed 4 bases from V and 5 bases from J; junction bases left unmatched: 10. In nucleotides, the CDR3 is TGTGCCAGTAGTAGAACAGGGGGGACTAGCGGCCACGAGCAGTACTTC. Encoded protein: CASSRTGGTSGHEQYF.

V gene TRBV4-1 combines with J gene TRBJ2-1, with TRBD1 identical over 8 bases. Per the germline V gene, CDR1 is MGHRA and CDR2 is YSYEKL. After removal of 2 bases from V and 6 bases from J, the junction contained 15 bases not matched to a gene. The CDR3 has 18 residues. The CDR3 DNA follows: TGCGCCAGCAGCCAATTTTTAGCCGGAACAGGGGGTTTCAATGAGCAGTTCTTC. Amino acids: CASSQFLAGTGGFNEQFF.